This entry is about one T cell receptor beta chain. Antigen unknown. This sample was taken from a study of shared clonotypes between healthy human individuals. Data came from immunoSEQ multiplex PCR; TCRdb stores just in-frame clones and leaves some out. This sample carries under 2.5 million clones, roughly 90% of them seen once, and the ten largest clones take approximately 0.4%. The study drew all its donors from Caucasian adults living in Nashville, Tennessee. Germline-derived CDR1 and CDR2 are MNHNY and SVGAGI (reference sequence). V was clipped by 5 bases and J by 6 bases; unmatched bases: 8. The CDR3 runs to 15 residues. Whole-study results and caveats: Only blood samples were collected, and tissue repertoires likely differ. The naive CD4 repertoires of several donors were compared, and approximately 5% of clonotypes were shared.

V and J are TRBV6-6 and TRBJ2-1; 9 bases are a match to TRBD1. The sequenced sample was naive CD4+ T cells from PBMCs. Subset described: CD45RA+ positively selected. This clonotype was sampled from a man between 18 and 35 years old in good health. Some clones in this sample may be carry-over from other donors' samples. DNA for the CDR3: TGTGCCAGCAGTCCTGGGACAGGGTGGGTCAATGAGCAGTTCTTC. This codes for CASSPGTGWVNEQFF.